Each of the 32 T cell receptor beta chains below was sequenced from the same sample in a study of OX40 agonist ivuxolimab in advanced cancers. Assay: immunoSEQ multiplex PCR; the TCRdb copy retains only in-frame clones and omits some. The profile shows about 50,000 clones, 79% of them singletons. The sequenced sample was CD4+ or CD8+ T cells sorted from blood, obtained in a trial of the OX40 agonist ivuxolimab. These receptors originate from an adult with an advanced solid tumor such as melanoma, head and neck, liver or kidney cancer.

This chain connects TRBV5-8 to TRBJ2-2, with D unclear. CDR3 length: 16 residues. Germline V gene lookup returns CDR1 SGHTS and CDR2 YDEGEE. The ends were cut back, 0 bases at V and 0 bases at J, with 9 bases in the middle. CDR3 nucleotides: TGTGCCAGCAGCTTGGGCAGGTTTGCGAACACCGGGGAGCTGTTTTTT. Residues: CASSLGRFANTGELFF.

The genes are TRBV2 and TRBJ2-7, with TRBD2 matching over 7 bases. The CDR3 runs 14 residues. Germline V lookup: CDR1 SNHLY, CDR2 FYNNEI. The V and J ends lost 6 bases and 5 bases, in that order; junction bases with no gene match: 10. The DNA for the CDR3 is TGTGCCAGCAGCACTCTCGGGGGGTGGAACGAGCAGTACTTC. Translating gives CASSTLGGWNEQYF.

In this sample, this clone turned up a few times. The chain employs TRBV7-2 and TRBJ1-3; tentatively, D is TRBD1 (5 bases). The germline V gene encodes CDR1 SGHTA and CDR2 FQGNSA. The CDR3 length is 15 residues. The V end was cut by 0 bases, the J end by 4 bases, with 10 bases between. CDR3 sequence: CASSLAGAEGNTIYF. CDR3 nucleotide sequence: TGTGCCAGCAGCTTAGCTGGGGCGGAAGGAAACACCATATATTTT.

The chain couples TRBV10-3 to TRBJ2-1; D may be TRBD1 (6 bases). The CDR3 is 15 residues long. The germline V gene has CDR1 ENHRY and CDR2 SYGVKD. Deletions cut 0 bases from V and 1 base from J, with 7 bases between. The CDR3 reads CAISESQGSYNEQFF. CDR3 nucleotides: TGTGCCATCAGTGAGTCGCAGGGGTCCTACAATGAGCAGTTCTTC.

V and J are TRBV2 and TRBJ1-1; no reliable D call. This CDR3 has 15 amino acids. Germline V gene lookup returns CDR1 SNHLY and CDR2 FYNNEI. V was pared by 4 bases and J by 1 base, with 13 bases between. The DNA of the CDR3 is TGTGCCAGCAGTGGGGTAGGGTTGGGGAACACTGAAGCTTTCTTT. Residues: CASSGVGLGNTEAFF. Drawing the rest from reference TRBV2 and TRBJ1-1, the complete variable domain is EPEVTQTPSHQVTQMGQEVILRCVPISNHLYFYWYRQILGQKVEFLVSFYNNEISEKSEIFDDQFSVERPDGSNFTLKIRSTKLEDSAMYFCASSGVGLGNTEAFFGQGTRLTVV.

In its sample, this clone was seen a few times. The chain combines TRBV6-1 with TRBJ1-5; the D is unclear. The V gene's germline CDR1 is MNHNS and CDR2 SASEGT. There are 15 residues in the CDR3. V was clipped by 6 bases and J by 2 bases, with 14 bases between them. The CDR3 loop reads CASSLRAGGNQPQHF. In DNA form, the CDR3 reads TGTGCCAGCAGCCTTCGGGCAGGAGGCAATCAGCCCCAGCATTTT.

The chain combines TRBV28 with TRBJ1-5, with no clear D. From germline, CDR1 is MDHEN and CDR2 SYDVKM. The CDR3 consists of 14 residues. Trimming removed 5 bases from V and 3 bases from J, with 11 bases in between. The CDR3 here is CASSLGRLNQPQHF. The CDR3 coding sequence is TGTGCCAGCAGTCTTGGGAGACTCAATCAGCCCCAGCATTTT.

V is TRBV10-1 and J is TRBJ1-1, with 7 bases aligning to TRBD1. Trimming removed 1 base from V and 1 base from J; junction bases left unmatched: 6. This CDR3 is 16 amino acids long. Germline CDR1 WNHNN, CDR2 SYGVQD (reference sequence). CDR3 protein: CASSEYQGVPNTEAFF. The CDR3 DNA sequence: TGCGCCAGCAGTGAGTATCAGGGGGTCCCGAACACTGAAGCTTTCTTT.

This chain connects TRBV30 to TRBJ2-4, with 9 bases matching TRBD2. CDR3 length: 14 residues. V gave up 2 bases and J gave up 12 bases; unmatched junction bases: 11. Germline CDR1 is GTSNPN and CDR2 is SVGIG (reference sequence). The CDR3 loop reads CAWSTLAGAGSQYF. The CDR3 coding sequence is TGTGCCTGGAGTACCTTAGCGGGAGCGGGATCTCAGTACTTC.

This clone was recorded a few times. This rearrangement joins TRBV9 to TRBJ1-1; D is undetermined. The CDR3 loop spans 15 amino acids. V lost 0 bases and J lost 4, with 13 bases in between. CDR1 SGDLS and CDR2 YYNGEE come from the germline V gene. The CDR3 spells CASSVVDTVITEAFF. The CDR3 DNA reads TGTGCCAGCAGCGTAGTAGATACGGTGATCACTGAAGCTTTCTTT.

This clone was seen a single time. The chain uses TRBV5-5 and TRBJ1-5; 7 bases map to TRBD1. J was trimmed by 0 bases and V by 4 bases; bases with no gene match: 4. Germline loops: CDR1 SGHKS, CDR2 YYEKEE (reference sequence). The CDR3 loop spans 15 amino acids. CDR3 amino acids: CASSQGGNSNQPQHF. The CDR3 DNA is TGTGCCAGCAGCCAGGGGGGGAATAGCAATCAGCCCCAGCATTTT.

The chain employs TRBV4-1 and TRBJ1-3; no clear D gene. Deletions cut 1 base from V and 1 base from J, with 11 bases between. The CDR3 contains 16 residues. Germline CDR1 MGHRA, CDR2 YSYEKL. The CDR3 here is CASSQGSRVSGNTIYF. CDR3 DNA sequence: TGCGCCAGCAGCCAAGGCTCCCGGGTATCTGGAAACACCATATATTTT.

V and J are TRBV7-2 and TRBJ2-7; maybe TRBD1 (6 bases). The CDR3 consists of 13 residues. Germline V lookup: CDR1 SGHTA, CDR2 FQGNSA. Trimming shortened V by 4 bases and J by 5 bases, and 12 bases separated the two germline ends. Written as DNA, the CDR3 is TGTGCCAGCAGCTCCGACAGGTCCGACGAGCAGTACTTC. This translates into CASSSDRSDEQYF. The variable domain in full, completed from reference TRBV7-2 and TRBJ2-7, reads GAGVSQSPSNKVTEKGKDVELRCDPISGHTALYWYRQSLGQGLEFLIYFQGNSAPDKSGLPSDRFSAERTGGSVSTLTIQRTQQEDSAVYLCASSSDRSDEQYFGPGTRLTVT.

This chain connects TRBV4-1 to TRBJ1-5; D uncertain. Germline loops: CDR1 MGHRA, CDR2 YSYEKL. The CDR3 is made up of 15 amino acids. Trimming stripped 1 base from V and 1 base from J, with 8 bases between. CDR3 DNA sequence: TGCGCCAGCAGCCAAGGGGGTTTGAGCAATCAGCCCCAGCATTTT. Protein product: CASSQGGLSNQPQHF.

The chain recombines TRBV7-2 with TRBJ2-1; D uncertain. CDR1 SGHTA and CDR2 FQGNSA come from the germline V gene. The CDR3 is 13 residues long. The V and J ends lost 3 bases and 5 bases respectively, with 8 bases between them. As DNA, the CDR3 is TGTGCCAGCAGCTTTCCCAGAGACAATGAGCAGTTCTTC. The encoded protein is CASSFPRDNEQFF.

J is TRBJ1-2 and V is TRBV6-5, with unresolved D. This CDR3 has 13 residues. Trimming cost V 5 bases and J 8 bases, with 15 bases left between them. Looked up from germline, CDR1 is MNHEY and CDR2 is SVGAGI. CDR3 sequence reads: CASSALEGWGYTF. The DNA of the CDR3 is TGTGCCAGCAGTGCGCTCGAGGGTTGGGGCTACACCTTC.

This chain uses TRBV6-1 with TRBJ2-2, with 8 nucleotides matching TRBD1. The CDR3 has 15 amino acids. Germline V gene lookup returns CDR1 MNHNS and CDR2 SASEGT. After removal of 6 bases from V and 0 bases from J, the junction contained 3 bases not matched to a gene. The CDR3 loop reads CASRVQGANTGELFF. The CDR3, as DNA: TGTGCCAGCAGGGTACAGGGGGCGAACACCGGGGAGCTGTTTTTT.

This clone was detected a few times. The chain carries TRBV6-4 and TRBJ1-5; possible D gene TRBD1, 5 bases. Per germline, CDR1 MRHNA and CDR2 SNTAGT. The CDR3 totals 13 residues. V was pared by 4 bases and J by 5 bases, with 9 bases between. Written as DNA, the CDR3 is TGTGCCAGCAGTGTACAGGCCCATCAGCCCCAGCATTTT. This gives the protein CASSVQAHQPQHF.

This clone has only a few counts. This rearrangement joins TRBV6-1 to TRBJ2-7; D call uncertain. The CDR3 contains 15 residues. Trimming removed 2 bases at V and 4 bases at J, with 15 bases between. CDR1 and CDR2 (germline): MNHNS, SASEGT. This CDR3 reads CASSESSARLYEQYF. CDR3 DNA: TGTGCCAGCAGTGAATCGAGCGCCCGGTTGTACGAGCAGTACTTC.

The chain combines TRBV6-4 with TRBJ1-5; D possibly corresponds to TRBD1 (5 bases). There are 15 residues in the CDR3. The V gene's germline CDR1 is MRHNA and CDR2 SNTAGT. V was trimmed by 2 bases and J by 7 bases, leaving 15 bases between them. Written as DNA, the CDR3 is TGTGCCAGCAGTGACAATGGGCAGGGAGGACAGCCCCAGCATTTT. Residues: CASSDNGQGGQPQHF.

The J gene is TRBJ2-7, the V gene TRBV19; 12 bases fit TRBD1. The CDR3 runs to 16 residues. Germline values: CDR1 LNHDA, CDR2 SQIVND (reference sequence). Trimming took 4 bases from V and 2 from J; bases not matched to a gene: 6. The CDR3 loop reads CASSTGTGGITYEQYF. In DNA form, the CDR3 reads TGTGCCAGTAGTACTGGGACAGGGGGCATCACCTACGAGCAGTACTTC.

The V and J genes are TRBV6-1 and TRBJ1-1, with D possibly being TRBD1 (5 bases). The CDR3 is 11 amino acids. V lost 7 bases and J 7 bases, leaving 10 bases between the germline ends. CDR1 and CDR2 (germline): MNHNS, SASEGT. The CDR3 spells CASTWGNEAFF. In DNA form, the CDR3 reads TGTGCCAGCACCTGGGGGAATGAAGCTTTCTTT.

The genes are TRBV7-2 and TRBJ2-5; tentative D call: TRBD1 (6 bases). Per germline, CDR1 SGHTA and CDR2 FQGNSA. The CDR3 totals 15 residues. V lost 1 base, J lost 5 bases, and 14 bases lay in between. Here the CDR3 DNA reads TGTGCCAGCAGCTTAGGGGGTCGGACAGACGAGACCCAGTACTTC. Amino acid sequence: CASSLGGRTDETQYF.

The rearrangement uses TRBV18 and TRBJ2-1; no clear D gene. In germline, CDR1 is KGHSH, CDR2 LQKENI. The length of the CDR3 is 16 residues. Trimming cost V 5 bases and J 2 bases, with 16 bases left between them. CDR3 in amino acids: CASSDAGRYPYNEQFF. CDR3 in DNA: TGTGCCAGCTCAGACGCCGGGCGGTACCCCTACAATGAGCAGTTCTTC.

The chain joins TRBV6-1 to TRBJ2-1; tentatively, D is TRBD1 (7 bases). CDR1 MNHNS and CDR2 SASEGT come from the germline V gene. This CDR3 region has 13 residues. Trimming cost V 6 bases and J 6 bases, with 12 bases left between them. The CDR3 protein is CASRFRGVNEQFF. CDR3 DNA sequence: TGTGCCAGCAGGTTCAGGGGGGTCAATGAGCAGTTCTTC.

This clone was picked up a small number of times. The rearrangement links TRBV7-9 to TRBJ1-4; D is ambiguous. V lost 7 bases to trimming and J lost 14 bases, with 23 bases between them. The CDR3 consists of 14 residues. Germline V CDR1 and CDR2: SEHNR, FQNEAQ (reference sequence). The CDR3 DNA sequence: TGTGCCAGCACCCCTACCAACGCGGGTTTGGGTCTGTTTTTT. This codes for CASTPTNAGLGLFF.

The genes are TRBV14 and TRBJ2-6; 8 nucleotides align to TRBD1. The CDR3 sequence is 15 residues long. Losses at the gene ends were 6 bases for V and 2 bases for J; bases not matched to a gene: 3. The germline V gene encodes CDR1 SGHDN and CDR2 FVKESK. In DNA, the CDR3 is TGTGCCAGCAGACAACAGGGGGCTGGGGCCAACGTCCTGACTTTC. This encodes CASRQQGAGANVLTF.

The chain has TRBV28 and TRBJ2-7; the match to TRBD1 covers 9 bases. The germline V gene has CDR1 MDHEN and CDR2 SYDVKM. V trimming: 6 bases; J trimming: 6 bases; junction bases outside the gene matches: 3. There are 12 residues in the CDR3. The CDR3, as DNA: TGTGCCAGCAGGGTACAGGGGGCCGAGCAGTACTTC. Its translation: CASRVQGAEQYF.

J is TRBJ2-6 and V is TRBV7-2, with D perhaps TRBD2 (5 bases). There are 17 residues in the CDR3. V lost 3 bases to trimming and J lost 0 bases, with 12 bases between them. Germline V gene lookup returns CDR1 SGHTA and CDR2 FQGNSA. Here the CDR3 reads CASSLRAGFSGANVLTF. The CDR3, as DNA: TGTGCCAGCAGCTTGAGGGCAGGCTTCTCTGGGGCCAACGTCCTGACTTTC.

V is TRBV14 and J is TRBJ1-2; 8 bases are a match to TRBD1. With 4 bases clipped from V and 5 bases from J, the junction kept 27 bases outside the gene matches. The CDR3 spans 21 residues. CDR1 and CDR2 from the germline V gene are SGHDN and FVKESK. The DNA for the CDR3 is TGTGCCAGCAGCCCATACAGGGGGGGCCGGGACAGGAACAAGTTTTCGTATGGCTACACCTTC. Translating it yields CASSPYRGGRDRNKFSYGYTF.

In its sample, this clone was seen once. The gene calls are TRBV7-3 and TRBJ1-2; a possible D gene is TRBD1 (5 bases). The CDR3 extends over 19 amino acids. V dropped 2 bases and J dropped 0 bases, with 22 bases sitting between them. Germline V gives CDR1 SGHTA, CDR2 FQGTGA. For the CDR3, the DNA is TGTGCCAGCAGCTTAGCTTCCCGTGGGCAGGGATTCTCTAACTATGGCTACACCTTC. It encodes CASSLASRGQGFSNYGYTF.

The chain is built from TRBV29-1 and TRBJ1-1; no clear D. Between the trimmed V and J ends, which lost 4 bases and 11 bases, there was a span of 14 bases. The CDR3 runs to 11 residues. Per the germline V gene, CDR1 is SQVTM and CDR2 is ANQGSEA. CDR3 nucleotide sequence: TGCAGCGTTGGAGACAACACGTACGCTTTCTTT. As protein: CSVGDNTYAFF.